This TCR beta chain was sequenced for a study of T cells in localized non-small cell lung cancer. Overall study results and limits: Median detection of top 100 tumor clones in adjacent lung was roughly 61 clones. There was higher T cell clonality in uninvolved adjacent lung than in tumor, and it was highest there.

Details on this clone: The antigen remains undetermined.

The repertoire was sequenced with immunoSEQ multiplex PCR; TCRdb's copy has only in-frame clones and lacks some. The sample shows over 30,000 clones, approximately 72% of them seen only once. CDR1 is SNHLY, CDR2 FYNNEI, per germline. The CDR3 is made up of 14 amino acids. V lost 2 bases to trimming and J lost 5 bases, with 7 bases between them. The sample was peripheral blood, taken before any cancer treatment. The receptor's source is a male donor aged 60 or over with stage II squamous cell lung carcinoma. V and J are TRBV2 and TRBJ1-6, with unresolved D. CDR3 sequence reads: CASSERRDNSPLHF. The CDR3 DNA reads TGTGCCAGCAGTGAAAGGAGAGATAATTCACCCCTCCACTTT.